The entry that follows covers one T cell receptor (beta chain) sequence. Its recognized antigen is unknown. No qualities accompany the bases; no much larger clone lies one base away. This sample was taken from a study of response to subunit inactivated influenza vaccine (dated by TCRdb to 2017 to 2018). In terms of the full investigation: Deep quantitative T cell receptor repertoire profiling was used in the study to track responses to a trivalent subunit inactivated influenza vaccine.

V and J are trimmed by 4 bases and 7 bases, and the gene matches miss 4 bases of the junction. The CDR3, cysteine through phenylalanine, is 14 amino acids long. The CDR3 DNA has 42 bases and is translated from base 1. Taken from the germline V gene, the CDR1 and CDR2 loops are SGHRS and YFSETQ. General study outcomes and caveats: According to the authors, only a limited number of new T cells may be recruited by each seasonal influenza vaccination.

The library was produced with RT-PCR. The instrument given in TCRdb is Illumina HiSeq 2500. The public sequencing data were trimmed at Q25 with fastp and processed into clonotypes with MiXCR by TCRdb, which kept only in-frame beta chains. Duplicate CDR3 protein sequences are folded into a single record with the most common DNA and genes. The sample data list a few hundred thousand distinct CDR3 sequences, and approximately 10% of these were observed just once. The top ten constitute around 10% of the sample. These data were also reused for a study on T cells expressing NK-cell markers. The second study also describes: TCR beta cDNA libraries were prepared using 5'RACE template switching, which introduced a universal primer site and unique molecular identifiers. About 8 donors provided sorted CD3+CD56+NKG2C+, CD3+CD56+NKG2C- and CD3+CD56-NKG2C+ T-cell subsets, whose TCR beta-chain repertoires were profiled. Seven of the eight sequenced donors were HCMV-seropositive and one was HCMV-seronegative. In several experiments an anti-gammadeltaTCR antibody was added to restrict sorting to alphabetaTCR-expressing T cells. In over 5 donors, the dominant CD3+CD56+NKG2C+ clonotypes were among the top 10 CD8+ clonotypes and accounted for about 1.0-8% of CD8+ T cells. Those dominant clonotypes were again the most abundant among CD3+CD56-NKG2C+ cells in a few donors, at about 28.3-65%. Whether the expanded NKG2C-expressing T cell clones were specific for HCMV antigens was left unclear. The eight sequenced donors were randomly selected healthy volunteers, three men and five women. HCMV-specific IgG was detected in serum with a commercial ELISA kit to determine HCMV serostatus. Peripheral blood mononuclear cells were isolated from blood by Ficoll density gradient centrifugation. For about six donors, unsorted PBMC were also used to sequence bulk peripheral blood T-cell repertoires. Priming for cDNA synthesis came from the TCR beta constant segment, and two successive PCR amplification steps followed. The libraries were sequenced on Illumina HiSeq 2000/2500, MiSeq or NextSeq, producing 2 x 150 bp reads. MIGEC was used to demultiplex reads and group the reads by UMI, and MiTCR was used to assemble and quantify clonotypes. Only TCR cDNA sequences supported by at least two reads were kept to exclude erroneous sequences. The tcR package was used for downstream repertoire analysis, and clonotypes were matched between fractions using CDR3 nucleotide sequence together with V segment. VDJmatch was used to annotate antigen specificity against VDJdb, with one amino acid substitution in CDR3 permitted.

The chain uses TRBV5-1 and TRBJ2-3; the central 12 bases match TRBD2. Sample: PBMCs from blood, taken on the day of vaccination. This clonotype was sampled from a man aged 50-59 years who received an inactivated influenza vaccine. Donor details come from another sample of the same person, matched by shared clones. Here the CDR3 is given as CASSPGLAGYTQYF. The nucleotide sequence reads TGCGCCAGCAGCCCGGGACTAGCGGGTTATACGCAGTATTTT.